This T cell receptor beta chain derives from a study of T-cell memory formation after mild COVID-19. TCRdb re-analysed the 5' RACE reads in MiXCR, keeping a single row per CDR3 protein. The sample records under 250,000 distinct CDR3 sequences, 15% being singletons. The CDR3 spans 15 residues. In germline, CDR1 is KGHDR, CDR2 SFDVKD. J was trimmed by 5 bases and V by 4 bases; bases with no gene match: 6. The V and J genes are TRBV24-1 and TRBJ1-4; 7 nucleotides match TRBD1. The clonotype originates from an adult woman who had mild COVID-19 (a few samples of this study predate the infection). Cell type and time point are not known. Input material: PBMCs or a T cell subset sorted from them (not recorded which). DNA for the CDR3: TGTGCCACCAGTGACCCTGGACAGGTCAATGAAAAACTGTTTTTT. This translates into CATSDPGQVNEKLFF.